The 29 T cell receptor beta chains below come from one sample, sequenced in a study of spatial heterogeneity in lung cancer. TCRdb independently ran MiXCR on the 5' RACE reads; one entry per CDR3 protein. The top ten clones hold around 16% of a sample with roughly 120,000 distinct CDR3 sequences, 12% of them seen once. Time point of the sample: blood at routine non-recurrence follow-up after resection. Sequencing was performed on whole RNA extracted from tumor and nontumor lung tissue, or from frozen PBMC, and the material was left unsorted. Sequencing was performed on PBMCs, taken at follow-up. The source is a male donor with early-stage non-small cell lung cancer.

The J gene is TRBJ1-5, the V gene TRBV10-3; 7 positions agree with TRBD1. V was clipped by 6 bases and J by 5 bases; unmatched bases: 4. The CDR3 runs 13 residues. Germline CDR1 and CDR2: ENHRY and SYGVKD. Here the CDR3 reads CAISRDSDQPQHF. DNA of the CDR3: TGTGCCATCAGCCGGGACAGTGATCAGCCCCAGCATTTT.

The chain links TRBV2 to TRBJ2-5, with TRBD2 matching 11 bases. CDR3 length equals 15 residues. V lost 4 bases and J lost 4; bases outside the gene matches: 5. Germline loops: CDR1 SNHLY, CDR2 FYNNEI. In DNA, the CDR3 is TGTGCCAGCAGTGTGAATAGCGGGGGGGCAGAGACCCAGTACTTC. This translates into CASSVNSGGAETQYF.

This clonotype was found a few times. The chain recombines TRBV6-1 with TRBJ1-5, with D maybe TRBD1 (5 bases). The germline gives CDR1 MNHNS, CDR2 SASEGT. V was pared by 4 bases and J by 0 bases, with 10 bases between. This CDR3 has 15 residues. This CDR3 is CASSVDRNSNQPQHF. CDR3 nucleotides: TGTGCCAGCAGTGTTGACAGAAATAGCAATCAGCCCCAGCATTTT.

The CDR3 nucleotides are TGTGCCATCAGCTTGGGACTAGCGGGAGCTACTAGCACAGATACGCAGTATTTT. It encodes CAISLGLAGATSTDTQYF. J is TRBJ2-3 and V is TRBV10-3, with 14 bases that match TRBD2. With V trimmed by 6 bases and J by 0 bases, 8 bases remained unmatched. CDR3 length equals 18 residues. Germline V gene data show CDR1 as ENHRY and CDR2 as SYGVKD.

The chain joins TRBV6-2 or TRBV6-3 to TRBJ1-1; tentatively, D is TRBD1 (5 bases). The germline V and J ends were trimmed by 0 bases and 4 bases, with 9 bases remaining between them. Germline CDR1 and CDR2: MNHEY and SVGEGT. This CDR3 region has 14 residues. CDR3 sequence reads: CASSYSGETTEAFF. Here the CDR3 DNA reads TGTGCCAGCAGTTACTCAGGGGAAACCACTGAAGCTTTCTTT.

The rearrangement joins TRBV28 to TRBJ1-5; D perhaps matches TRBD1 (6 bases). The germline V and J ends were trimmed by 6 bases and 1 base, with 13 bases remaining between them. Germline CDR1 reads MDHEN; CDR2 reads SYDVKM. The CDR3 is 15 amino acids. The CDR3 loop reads CASRPGGQSNQPQHF. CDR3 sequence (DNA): TGTGCCAGCAGACCGGGCGGACAGAGCAATCAGCCCCAGCATTTT.

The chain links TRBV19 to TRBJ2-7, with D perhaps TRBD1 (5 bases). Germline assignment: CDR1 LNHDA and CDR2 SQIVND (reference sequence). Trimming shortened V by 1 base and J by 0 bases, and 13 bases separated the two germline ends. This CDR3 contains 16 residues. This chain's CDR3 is CASSIGDSVHSYEQYF. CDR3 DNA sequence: TGTGCCAGTAGTATAGGTGACAGCGTACACTCCTACGAGCAGTACTTC. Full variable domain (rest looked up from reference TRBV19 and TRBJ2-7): DGGITQSPKYLFRKEGQNVTLSCEQNLNHDAMYWYRQDPGQGLRLIYYSQIVNDFQKGDIAEGYSVSREKKESFPLTVTSAQKNPTAFYLCASSIGDSVHSYEQYFGPGTRLTVT.

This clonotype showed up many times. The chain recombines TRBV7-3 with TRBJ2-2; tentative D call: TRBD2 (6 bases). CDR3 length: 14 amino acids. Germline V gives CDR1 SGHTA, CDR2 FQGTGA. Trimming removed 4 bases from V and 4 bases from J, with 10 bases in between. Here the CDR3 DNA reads TGTGCCAGCAGCTCCGCGGGGTCCACCGGGGAGCTGTTTTTT. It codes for CASSSAGSTGELFF.

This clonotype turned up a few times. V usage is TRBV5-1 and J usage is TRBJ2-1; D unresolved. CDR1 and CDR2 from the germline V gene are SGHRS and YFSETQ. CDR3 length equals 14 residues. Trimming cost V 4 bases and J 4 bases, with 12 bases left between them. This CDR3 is CASSVPLPYNEQFF. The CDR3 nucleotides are TGCGCCAGCAGCGTCCCTCTGCCTTACAATGAGCAGTTCTTC.

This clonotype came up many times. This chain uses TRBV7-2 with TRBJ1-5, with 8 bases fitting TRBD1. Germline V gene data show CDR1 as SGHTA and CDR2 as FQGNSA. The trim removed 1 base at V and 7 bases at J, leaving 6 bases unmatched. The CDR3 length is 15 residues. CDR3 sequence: CASSLDRGTKQPQHF. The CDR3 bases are TGTGCCAGCAGCTTAGACAGGGGGACGAAGCAGCCCCAGCATTTT.

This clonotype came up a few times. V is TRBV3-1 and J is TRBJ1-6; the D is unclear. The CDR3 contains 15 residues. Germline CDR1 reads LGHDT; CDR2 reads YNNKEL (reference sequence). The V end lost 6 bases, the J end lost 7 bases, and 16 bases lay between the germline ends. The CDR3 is CASRPGGPRNSPLHF. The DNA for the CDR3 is TGTGCCAGCAGGCCCGGAGGTCCCCGGAATTCACCCCTCCACTTT.

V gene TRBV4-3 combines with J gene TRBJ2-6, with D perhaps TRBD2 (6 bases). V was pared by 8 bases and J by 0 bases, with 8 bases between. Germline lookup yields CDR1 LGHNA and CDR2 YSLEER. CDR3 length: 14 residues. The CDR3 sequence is CASGRSSGANVLTF. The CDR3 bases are TGCGCCAGCGGGAGGTCCTCTGGGGCCAACGTCCTGACTTTC.

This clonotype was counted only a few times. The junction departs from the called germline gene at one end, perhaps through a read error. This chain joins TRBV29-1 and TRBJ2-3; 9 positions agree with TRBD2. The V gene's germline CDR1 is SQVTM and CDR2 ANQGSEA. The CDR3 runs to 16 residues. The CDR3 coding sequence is TGCAGCGCCCTTGCCGGGACTAGCCACGCACATGCAGTTCAGATGTTT. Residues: CSALAGTSHAHAVQMF.

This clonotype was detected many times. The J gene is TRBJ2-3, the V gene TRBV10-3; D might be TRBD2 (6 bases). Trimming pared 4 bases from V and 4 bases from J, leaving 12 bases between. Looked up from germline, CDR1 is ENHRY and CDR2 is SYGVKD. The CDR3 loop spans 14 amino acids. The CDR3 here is CAISGAGRSDTQYF. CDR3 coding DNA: TGTGCCATCAGTGGGGCAGGGAGGTCAGATACGCAGTATTTT.

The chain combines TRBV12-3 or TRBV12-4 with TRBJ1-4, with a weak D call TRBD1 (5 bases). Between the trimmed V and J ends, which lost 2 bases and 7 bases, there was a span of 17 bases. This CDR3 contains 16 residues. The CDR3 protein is CASSLLRVQRGEKLFF. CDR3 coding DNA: TGTGCCAGCAGTTTATTGAGGGTTCAAAGGGGTGAAAAACTGTTTTTT.

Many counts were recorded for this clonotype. Here the CDR3 DNA reads TGTGCCAGCAGCTTGGAAGGCATCAGAGGGGTCGAGCAGTACTTC. Its protein product is CASSLEGIRGVEQYF. The chain employs TRBV5-6 and TRBJ2-7; D is perhaps TRBD1 or TRBD2 (5 bases each). Germline CDR1 and CDR2: SGHDT and YYEEEE. With 0 bases removed from V and 6 bases from J, the gap between germline ends came to 16 bases. CDR3 length: 15 residues.

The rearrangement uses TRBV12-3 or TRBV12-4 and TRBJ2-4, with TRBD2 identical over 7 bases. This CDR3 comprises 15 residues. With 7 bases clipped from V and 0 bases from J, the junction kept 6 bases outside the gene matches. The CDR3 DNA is TGTGCCAGCAACCTGGGGGGGGGAGCCAAAAACATTCAGTACTTC. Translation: CASNLGGGAKNIQYF.

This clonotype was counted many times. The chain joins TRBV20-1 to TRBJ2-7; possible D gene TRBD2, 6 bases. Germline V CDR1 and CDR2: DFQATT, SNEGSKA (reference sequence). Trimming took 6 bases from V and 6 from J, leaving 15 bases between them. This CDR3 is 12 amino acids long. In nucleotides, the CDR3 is TGCAGTGCCACGGATGGAGGGAGCGAGCAGTACTTC. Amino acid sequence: CSATDGGSEQYF.

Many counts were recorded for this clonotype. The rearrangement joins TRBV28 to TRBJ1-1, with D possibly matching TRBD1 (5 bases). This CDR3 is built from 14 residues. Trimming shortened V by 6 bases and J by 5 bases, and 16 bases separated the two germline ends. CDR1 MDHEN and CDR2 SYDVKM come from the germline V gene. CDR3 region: CASSPTTGRTEAFF. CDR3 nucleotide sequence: TGTGCCAGCAGCCCTACTACGGGGCGGACTGAAGCTTTCTTT. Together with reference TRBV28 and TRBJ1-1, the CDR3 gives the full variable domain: DVKVTQSSRYLVKRTGEKVFLECVQDMDHENMFWYRQDPGLGLRLIYFSYDVKMKEKGDIPEGYSVSREKKERFSLILESASTNQTSMYLCASSPTTGRTEAFFGQGTRLTVV.

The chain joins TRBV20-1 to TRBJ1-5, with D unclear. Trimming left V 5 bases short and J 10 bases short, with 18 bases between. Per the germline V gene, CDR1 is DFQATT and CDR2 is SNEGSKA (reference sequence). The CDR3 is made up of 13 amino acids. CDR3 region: CSAEMAEYKPQHF. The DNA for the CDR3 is TGCAGTGCTGAGATGGCAGAATATAAACCCCAGCATTTT.

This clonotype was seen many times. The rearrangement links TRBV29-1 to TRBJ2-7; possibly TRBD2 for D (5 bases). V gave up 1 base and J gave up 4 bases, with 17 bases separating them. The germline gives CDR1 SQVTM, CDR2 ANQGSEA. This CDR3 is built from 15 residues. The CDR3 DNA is TGCAGCGTTGAAGGGCTTAGGGAGTCGGGATACGAGCAGTACTTC. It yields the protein CSVEGLRESGYEQYF.

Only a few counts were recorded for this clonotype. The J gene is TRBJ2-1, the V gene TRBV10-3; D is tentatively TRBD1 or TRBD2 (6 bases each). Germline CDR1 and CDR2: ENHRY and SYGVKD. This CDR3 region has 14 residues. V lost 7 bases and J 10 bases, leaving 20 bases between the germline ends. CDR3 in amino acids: CAINGDLGANEQFF. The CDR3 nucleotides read TGTGCCATCAACGGGGACTTGGGGGCCAACGAGCAGTTCTTC.

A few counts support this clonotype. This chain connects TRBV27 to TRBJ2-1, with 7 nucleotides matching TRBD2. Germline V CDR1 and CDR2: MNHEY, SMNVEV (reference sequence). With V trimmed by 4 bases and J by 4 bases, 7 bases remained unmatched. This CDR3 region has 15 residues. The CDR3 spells CASSSDGGKYNEQFF. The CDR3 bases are TGTGCCAGCAGTTCTGACGGGGGGAAGTACAATGAGCAGTTCTTC.

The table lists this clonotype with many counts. The CDR3 sequence: CASSYTGNYGYTF. CDR3 DNA sequence: TGTGCCAGCAGTTACACGGGGAACTATGGCTACACCTTC. V is TRBV6-5 and J is TRBJ1-2, with D unresolved. There are 13 residues in the CDR3. V was trimmed by 2 bases and J by 2 bases, leaving 6 bases between them. CDR1 MNHEY and CDR2 SVGAGI come from the germline V gene.

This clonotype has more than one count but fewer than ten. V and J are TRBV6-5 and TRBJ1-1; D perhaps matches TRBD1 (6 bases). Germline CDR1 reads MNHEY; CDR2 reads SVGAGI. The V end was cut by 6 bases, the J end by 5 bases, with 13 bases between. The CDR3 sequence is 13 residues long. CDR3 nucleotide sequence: TGTGCCAGCAGGGGGGCAGGGAGTACTGAAGCTTTCTTT. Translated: CASRGAGSTEAFF.

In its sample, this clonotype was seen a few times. CDR3 region: CASSPRVTEAFF. CDR3 sequence (DNA): TGTGCCAGCAGTCCCAGGGTAACTGAAGCTTTCTTT. The chain employs TRBV12-3 or TRBV12-4 and TRBJ1-1, with D possibly matching TRBD1 (5 bases). The CDR3 covers 12 residues. V dropped 5 bases and J dropped 5 bases, with 9 bases sitting between them.

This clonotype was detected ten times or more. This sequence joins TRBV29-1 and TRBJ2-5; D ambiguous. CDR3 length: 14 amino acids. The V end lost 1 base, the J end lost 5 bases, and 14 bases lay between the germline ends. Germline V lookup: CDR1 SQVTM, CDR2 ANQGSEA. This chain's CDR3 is CSVEVPPGRETQYF. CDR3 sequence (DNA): TGCAGCGTTGAAGTTCCACCAGGACGGGAGACCCAGTACTTC.

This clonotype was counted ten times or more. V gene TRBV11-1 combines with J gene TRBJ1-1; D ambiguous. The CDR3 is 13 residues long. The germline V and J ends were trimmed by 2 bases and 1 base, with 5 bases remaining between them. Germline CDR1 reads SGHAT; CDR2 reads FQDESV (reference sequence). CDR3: CASSLQRNTEAFF. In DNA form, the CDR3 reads TGTGCCAGCAGCTTACAGCGGAACACTGAAGCTTTCTTT.

CDR3 in amino acids: CATSRDKTGSYGYTF. DNA for the CDR3: TGTGCCACCAGCAGAGATAAAACAGGAAGCTATGGCTACACCTTC. The chain is built from TRBV15 and TRBJ1-2; the D gene is possibly TRBD1 (5 bases). The length of the CDR3 is 15 residues. CDR1 is LNHNV, CDR2 YYDKDF, per germline (reference sequence). V lost 0 bases, J lost 4 bases, and 12 bases lay in between.